These 21 T cell receptor beta chains were all obtained from the same sample, sequenced in a study of radiotherapy plus CTLA-4 blockade in lung cancer. Profiling relied on immunoSEQ multiplex PCR, and the TCRdb table lists in-frame clones only, not all of them. The table lists around 90,000 clones, around 86% of them singletons. The starting material was peripheral blood, obtained from a patient treated with radiotherapy plus ipilimumab. All receptors derive from a human donor with non-small cell lung cancer that progressed on radiotherapy plus ipilimumab.

This sequence joins TRBV7-3 and TRBJ2-3; weak D call: TRBD1 (8 bases). The CDR3 length is 12 residues. Germline V lookup: CDR1 SGHTA, CDR2 FQGTGA. The ends were cut back, 8 bases at V and 11 bases at J, with 17 bases in the middle. The CDR3 region is CASSTGGAEQYF. Written as DNA, the CDR3 is TGTGCCAGCTCCACAGGGGGGGCGGAGCAGTATTTT.

The rearrangement uses TRBV11-3 and TRBJ1-1; TRBD1 is a possible D gene (5 bases). Per germline, CDR1 SGHNT and CDR2 YENEEA. Trimming left V 1 base short and J 7 bases short, with 16 bases between. The CDR3 consists of 15 residues. The CDR3 DNA is TGTGCCAGCAGCTTAGTTCCGGACATCCCAAATGAAGCTTTCTTT. Translation: CASSLVPDIPNEAFF.

This rearrangement joins TRBV9 to TRBJ1-2; a weak D match, TRBD1 (5 bases). The CDR3 contains 14 residues. CDR1 SGDLS and CDR2 YYNGEE come from the germline V gene. Trimming removed 4 bases from V and 1 base from J, with 11 bases in between. CDR3 sequence (DNA): TGTGCCAGCAGCCCCGGGGGAGTTAACTATGGCTACACCTTC. Amino acid sequence: CASSPGGVNYGYTF.

Comment on this clone: One junction end disagrees with the germline gene, perhaps due to a read error. DNA for the CDR3: TGTGCTAGCAGCCCGGACGGTAATACGCAGTATTTT. It codes for CASSPDGNTQYF. This chain joins TRBV7-7 and TRBJ2-3; D unclear. The CDR3 sequence is 12 residues long. CDR1 and CDR2 (germline): SSHAT, FNYEAQ (reference sequence).

This chain connects TRBV9 to TRBJ1-2; 10 bases agree with TRBD1. The germline CDR1 and CDR2 sequences are SGDLS and YYNGEE. Trimming took 4 bases from V and 8 from J; bases not matched to a gene: 17. The CDR3 is 17 amino acids. CDR3: CASSPYNPRTGGHGYTF. CDR3 in DNA: TGTGCCAGCAGCCCCTATAATCCCCGGACAGGGGGTCACGGCTACACCTTC.

V usage is TRBV6-5 and J usage is TRBJ2-1; tentatively, D is TRBD1 or TRBD2 (5 bases each). Looked up from germline, CDR1 is MNHEY and CDR2 is SVGAGI. V was pared by 7 bases and J by 8 bases, with 15 bases between. The CDR3 length is 13 residues. This CDR3 reads CASTTRGGHEQFF. In DNA, the CDR3 is TGTGCCAGCACCACGAGGGGCGGGCATGAGCAGTTCTTC.

The rearrangement links TRBV4-1 to TRBJ2-3; a possible D gene is TRBD2 (6 bases). The CDR3 has 14 amino acids. The germline gives CDR1 MGHRA, CDR2 YSYEKL. V shed 11 bases and J shed 1 base, with 16 bases lying between them. CDR3 coding DNA: TGCGCCTCCCGTGAGACGGGGGGCACAGATACGCAGTATTTT. It translates to CASRETGGTDTQYF.

The V call is TRBV4-3, the J call TRBJ2-1; 12 positions match TRBD2. This CDR3 contains 16 residues. Looked up from germline, CDR1 is LGHNA and CDR2 is YSLEER. J gave up 6 bases and V 3 bases, and 6 bases lay outside the gene matches. CDR3 DNA: TGCGCCAGCAGCCACACCGGACTAGCGGGGCTCAATGAGCAGTTCTTC. This encodes CASSHTGLAGLNEQFF.

The chain has TRBV19 and TRBJ2-7; possibly TRBD1 or TRBD2 for D (7 bases each). V lost 2 bases and J 6 bases, leaving 11 bases between the germline ends. Germline CDR1 and CDR2: LNHDA and SQIVND (reference sequence). There are 13 residues in the CDR3. CDR3 residues: CASSISRGGEQYF. In DNA, the CDR3 is TGTGCCAGTAGTATATCCAGGGGGGGCGAGCAGTACTTC.

This clone was recorded once. The J gene is TRBJ1-2, the V gene TRBV28; D not resolved. This CDR3 contains 12 residues. The germline gives CDR1 MDHEN, CDR2 SYDVKM. Trimming stripped 5 bases from V and 13 bases from J, with 17 bases between. For the CDR3, the DNA is TGTGCCAGCAGTCCCCCGGGCAGGCCGCTCACCTTC. Amino acid sequence: CASSPPGRPLTF.

The chain uses TRBV7-8 and TRBJ2-2, with D tentatively TRBD1 (6 bases). CDR1 is SGHVS and CDR2 is FQNEAQ in the germline V gene. The CDR3 contains 19 residues. The V end lost 5 bases, the J end lost 0 bases, and 22 bases lay between the germline ends. Written as DNA, the CDR3 is TGTGCCAGCAGCCCAAAGCCCGGACAGCTAACCGCGAACACCGGGGAGCTGTTTTTT. The encoded protein is CASSPKPGQLTANTGELFF.

The CDR3 spells CASKGRHQETQYF. The DNA of the CDR3 is TGTGCCAGCAAGGGCAGACATCAAGAGACCCAGTACTTC. This chain joins TRBV6-5 and TRBJ2-5; D call uncertain. Germline loops: CDR1 MNHEY, CDR2 SVGAGI. V lost 7 bases, J lost 2 bases, and 11 bases lay in between. The CDR3 is 13 amino acids.

The V call is TRBV28, the J call TRBJ1-2; perhaps TRBD1 as D (5 bases). Germline V gives CDR1 MDHEN, CDR2 SYDVKM. CDR3 length: 16 residues. V dropped 6 bases and J dropped 5 bases, with 22 bases sitting between them. CDR3: CASRGRGPILGYGYTF. The CDR3 nucleotides are TGTGCCAGCAGGGGGAGGGGCCCAATTCTTGGGTATGGCTACACCTTC.

The V and J genes are TRBV7-9 and TRBJ2-2; D remains unclear. Per germline, CDR1 SEHNR and CDR2 FQNEAQ (reference sequence). Trimming cost V 0 bases and J 8 bases, with 10 bases left between them. This CDR3 has 14 amino acids. The CDR3 reads CASSLAPFSGELFF. CDR3 DNA sequence: TGTGCCAGCAGCTTAGCCCCGTTTTCTGGGGAGCTGTTTTTT.

The chain joins TRBV10-2 to TRBJ2-1; 9 bases line up with TRBD2. Germline values: CDR1 WSHSY, CDR2 SAAADI. The J segment lost 7 bases and the V segment lost 1 base, leaving 5 bases of the junction unmatched. The length of the CDR3 is 15 residues. The CDR3, as DNA: TGCGCCAGCAGTGAGTTTAGCGGGGGTAGGAATGAGCAGTTCTTC. Its translation: CASSEFSGGRNEQFF.

The J gene is TRBJ2-1, the V gene TRBV4-3, with 8 bases identical to TRBD1. The CDR3 sequence is 14 residues long. CDR1 and CDR2 from the germline V gene are LGHNA and YSLEER. The V segment lost 3 bases and the J segment 8 bases; nucleotides outside the gene matches: 6. In nucleotides, the CDR3 is TGCGCCAGCAGCCAGACAGGGGAGATAGATGAGCAGTTCTTC. This sequence encodes CASSQTGEIDEQFF.

The chain carries TRBV7-2 and TRBJ2-7; D could derive from TRBD1 or TRBD2 (5 bases each). Germline V lookup: CDR1 SGHTA, CDR2 FQGNSA. This CDR3 comprises 15 residues. The germline V and J ends were trimmed by 1 base and 7 bases, with 17 bases remaining between them. CDR3 sequence reads: CASSLGDLSSREQYF. The CDR3 DNA is TGTGCCAGCAGCTTAGGGGACCTCAGTTCTAGGGAGCAGTACTTC.

The gene calls are TRBV25-1 and TRBJ2-2, with D tentatively TRBD1 (5 bases). V lost 4 bases and J 4 bases, leaving 19 bases between the germline ends. Germline CDR1 is MGHDK and CDR2 is SYGVNS. The length of the CDR3 is 17 residues. DNA of the CDR3: TGTGCCAGCAGTGGCAGGATGGGGCAGGGCGCCACCGGGGAGCTGTTTTTT. Its translation: CASSGRMGQGATGELFF.

This chain uses TRBV30 with TRBJ1-2; D not resolved. Germline V lookup: CDR1 GTSNPN, CDR2 SVGIG (reference sequence). The V gene lost 0 bases and the J gene lost 8 bases, with 16 bases spanning the gap. The CDR3 totals 14 residues. The CDR3 is CAWSVLSGLGGYTF. The CDR3 bases are TGTGCCTGGAGTGTTTTAAGCGGGCTCGGCGGCTACACCTTC.

In the case of this clone: Different DNA sequences within this sample yield the same CDR3. The chain recombines TRBV5-1 with TRBJ2-3, with 7 positions matching TRBD1. Losses at the gene ends were 4 bases for V and 0 bases for J; bases not matched to a gene: 8. The CDR3 is made up of 16 amino acids. CDR1 and CDR2 from the germline V gene are SGHRS and YFSETQ. Here the CDR3 DNA reads TGCGCCAGCAGCACAGGGACAGTGGTAAGCACAGATACGCAGTATTTT. This encodes CASSTGTVVSTDTQYF.

The V call is TRBV6-1, the J call TRBJ1-5; D may be TRBD1 (5 bases). This CDR3 has 15 amino acids. Germline lookup yields CDR1 MNHNS and CDR2 SASEGT. Trimming left V 1 base short and J 4 bases short, with 11 bases between. In DNA, the CDR3 is TGTGCCAGCAGTGAAGGGGACGGTTTAAATCAGCCCCAGCATTTT. Its protein is CASSEGDGLNQPQHF.